The 2 T cell receptor beta chains reported below all come from one sample, sequenced in a study of blood T cell repertoires in COVID-19. Assay used: immunoSEQ multiplex PCR; TCRdb lists only in-frame clones, some missing. The sample comprises 150,000 to 200,000 clones, approximately 86% of which are singletons, and around 8.6% rests with the top ten. Sequencing was carried out using peripheral blood. Source of these receptors: a man aged 45-65 years with active or convalescent COVID-19.

The gene calls are TRBV20-1 and TRBJ1-1; D not resolved. Germline V gene lookup returns CDR1 DFQATT and CDR2 SNEGSKA (reference sequence). This CDR3 is built from 11 residues. V was clipped by 5 bases and J by 2 bases, with 6 bases between them. The CDR3, as DNA: TGCAGTGCTTCAGAAAACACTGAAGCTTTCTTT. Translation: CSASENTEAFF.

The J gene is TRBJ2-2, the V gene TRBV10-3; 13 nucleotides agree with TRBD2. After removal of 6 bases from V and 5 bases from J, the junction contained 3 bases not matched to a gene. This CDR3 is 15 amino acids long. Germline V gene lookup returns CDR1 ENHRY and CDR2 SYGVKD. CDR3 residues: CAIRGTSGDTGELFF. CDR3 DNA sequence: TGTGCCATCAGGGGGACTAGCGGGGATACCGGGGAGCTGTTTTTT.